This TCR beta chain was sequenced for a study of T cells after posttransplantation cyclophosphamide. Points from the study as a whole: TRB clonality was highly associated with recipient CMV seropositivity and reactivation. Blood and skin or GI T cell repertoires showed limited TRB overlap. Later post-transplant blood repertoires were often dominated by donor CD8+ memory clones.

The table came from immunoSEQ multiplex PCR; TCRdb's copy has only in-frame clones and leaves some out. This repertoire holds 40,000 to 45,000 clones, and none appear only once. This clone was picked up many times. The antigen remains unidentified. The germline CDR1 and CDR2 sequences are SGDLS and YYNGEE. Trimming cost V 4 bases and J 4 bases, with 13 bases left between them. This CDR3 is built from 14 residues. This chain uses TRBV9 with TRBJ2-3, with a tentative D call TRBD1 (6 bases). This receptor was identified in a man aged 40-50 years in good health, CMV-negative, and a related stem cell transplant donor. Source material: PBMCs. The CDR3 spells CASSTDRIADTQYF. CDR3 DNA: TGTGCCAGCAGCACCGACAGGATAGCAGATACGCAGTATTTT.